The clone carrying this TCR beta chain was detected only a few times. The target antigen is unknown. For TCR beta, libraries came from iRepertoire HTBI primers and Arm-PCR of CDR3 regions. TCRdb reprocessed the multiplex PCR reads via MiXCR and lists one record per CDR3 protein. The sample contains under 450,000 distinct CDR3 sequences, 12% of which appear only once. V lost 3 bases and J 5 bases, leaving 9 bases between the germline ends. Germline values: CDR1 KGHDR, CDR2 SFDVKD. The length of the CDR3 is 13 residues. The record originates from a study of regulatory T cells in long-lasting Graves disease. Specified time point: newly diagnosed GD, antithyroid drugs for less than 3 months. The TCR library was made from RNA extracted from PBMCs. Study outcomes and limitations: Persistent disease preferred TRBV28, TRBJ1-2 and TRBJ2-5.

The same sample was also used in a study of T cells in Graves' hyperthyroidism and ophthalmopathy. That source notes: The model foresaw ophthalmopathy a median about 6.5 months prior to onset.

The sequence came from a woman aged 18-29 years with Graves disease. The sequenced sample was peripheral blood mononuclear cells (PBMCs), obtained at new diagnosis, from a patient treated with antithyroid drugs. V is TRBV24-1 and J is TRBJ2-5; the D call may be TRBD1 or TRBD2 (6 bases each). The CDR3 bases are TGTGCCACCAGTGATGGGGGGCTGGAGACCCAGTACTTC. It encodes CATSDGGLETQYF.